The clone carrying this TCR beta chain was recorded a few times. These data are taken from a study of T cells after yellow fever vaccination. The germline gives CDR1 SGHRS, CDR2 YFSETQ. Trimming pared 1 base from V and 2 bases from J, leaving 10 bases between. The CDR3 consists of 15 residues. MiXCR was run by TCRdb on the 5' RACE reads, yielding one entry per CDR3 protein. The data show 46,000 or so distinct CDR3 sequences, just under 6.5% seen once. This receptor was identified in a man younger than 40 who received the YFV17D yellow fever vaccine. Material: PBMCs, either bulk or a sorted T-cell subset (CD4+, CD8+, memory, or dextramer-sorted; not recorded which), obtained 45 days after the yellow fever booster vaccination. V gene TRBV5-1 combines with J gene TRBJ1-3; possible D gene TRBD1, 6 bases. The DNA for the CDR3 is TGCGCCAGCAGCTTGATGGCAGGGGCTGGAAACACCATATATTTT. It is translated as CASSLMAGAGNTIYF.